A single sample gave rise to the 5 T cell receptor beta chains below, sequenced in a study of shared clonotypes between healthy human individuals. TCRdb keeps only in-frame clones here, not all; method: immunoSEQ multiplex PCR. The sample gives roughly 2 million clones, around 95% of which show up once; 0.1% to 0.15% is in the top ten. The sample comprised naive CD4+ T cells sorted from blood. As for subset: CD45RA+ positively selected. The receptors were sampled from a man younger than 30 in good health.

This chain links TRBV5-1 with TRBJ2-6, with D unresolved. V was shortened by 6 bases and J by 1 base, with 14 bases between the two germline ends. The V gene's germline CDR1 is SGHRS and CDR2 YFSETQ. The CDR3 sequence is 16 residues long. DNA of the CDR3: TGCGCCAGCAACCAAGGTGCGGTGTCTGGGGCCAACGTCCTGACTTTC. Residues: CASNQGAVSGANVLTF.

With regard to this clone: The same CDR3 is also encoded by other DNA sequences in this sample. The chain joins TRBV2 to TRBJ2-5; 8 bases map to TRBD2. Trimming cost V 6 bases and J 4 bases; bases outside gene matches: 4. Germline V gene data show CDR1 as SNHLY and CDR2 as FYNNEI. The CDR3 sequence is 13 residues long. In DNA, the CDR3 is TGTGCCAGCAGGGGACTAGTAGGAGAGACCCAGTACTTC. Protein sequence: CASRGLVGETQYF.

V and J are TRBV27 and TRBJ2-7, with TRBD1 matching over 9 bases. The V segment lost 3 bases and the J segment 3 bases; nucleotides outside the gene matches: 6. CDR1 and CDR2 (germline): MNHEY, SMNVEV (reference sequence). The CDR3 runs 15 residues. In DNA form, the CDR3 reads TGTGCCAGCAGTTTGCCGGGACAGGGAGTCTACGAGCAGTACTTC. Translated, it gives CASSLPGQGVYEQYF.

As concerns this clone: Different DNA sequences within this sample yield the same CDR3. The J gene is TRBJ2-5, the V gene TRBV4-3; 7 nucleotides line up with TRBD2. The junction had 1 base not matched to a gene; V was cut back by 3 bases and J by 0 bases. The germline gives CDR1 LGHNA, CDR2 YSLEER. The CDR3 spans 14 residues. The CDR3 spells CASSQGRDQETQYF. In nucleotides, the CDR3 is TGCGCCAGCAGCCAGGGGAGGGACCAAGAGACCCAGTACTTC.

The V call is TRBV2, the J call TRBJ2-7, with TRBD2 matching 13 bases. CDR1 is SNHLY and CDR2 is FYNNEI in the germline V gene. The CDR3 sequence is 15 residues long. V lost 7 bases to trimming and J lost 2 bases; unmatched junction nucleotides: 5. CDR3 amino acids: CASTGGLAGPYEQYF. The CDR3 region has the DNA TGTGCCAGCACCGGGGGACTAGCGGGGCCCTACGAGCAGTACTTC.